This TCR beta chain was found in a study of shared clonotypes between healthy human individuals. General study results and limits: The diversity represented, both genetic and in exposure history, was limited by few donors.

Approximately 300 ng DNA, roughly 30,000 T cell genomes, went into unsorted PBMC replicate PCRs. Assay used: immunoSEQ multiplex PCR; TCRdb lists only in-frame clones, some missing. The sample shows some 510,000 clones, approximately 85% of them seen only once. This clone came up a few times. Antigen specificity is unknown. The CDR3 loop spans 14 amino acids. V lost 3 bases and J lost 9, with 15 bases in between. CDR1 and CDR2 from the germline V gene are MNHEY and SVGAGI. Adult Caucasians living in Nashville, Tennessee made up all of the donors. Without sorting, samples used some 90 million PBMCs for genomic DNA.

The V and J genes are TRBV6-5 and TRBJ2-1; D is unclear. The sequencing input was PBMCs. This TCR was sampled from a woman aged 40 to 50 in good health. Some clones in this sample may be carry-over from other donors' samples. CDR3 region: CASSYIESSSEQFF. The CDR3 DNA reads TGTGCCAGCAGTTATATTGAGTCTTCGTCTGAGCAGTTCTTC.